This TCR beta chain was sequenced for a study of blood T cell repertoires in COVID-19. Across the study: T cells, B-cell-depleted T cells, or PBMCs provided the cDNA or gDNA that served as material.

The V segment lost 8 bases and the J segment 5 bases; nucleotides outside the gene matches: 4. The CDR3 covers 15 residues. Germline lookup yields CDR1 LNHDA and CDR2 SQIVND (reference sequence). As handled by the study authors: Quantification of nucleated cells was approximated via reference gene primer amplification. TCRdb's table, derived via immunoSEQ multiplex PCR, lists solely in-frame clones and lacks some. Clone size and the V and J calls come from that table; the DNA yielded D and trimming. The sample lists fewer than 80,000 clones; just under 95% were seen once. Input material: peripheral blood. This clonotype was sampled from a human donor in a cohort sampled during active COVID-19. V is TRBV19 and J is TRBJ2-2, with 14 bases lining up with TRBD2. This CDR3 is CASGLAGGPTGELFF. The CDR3 region has the DNA TGTGCCAGTGGACTAGCGGGGGGACCGACCGGGGAGCTGTTTTTT. The whole variable domain, remainder taken from reference TRBV19 and TRBJ2-2, is DGGITQSPKYLFRKEGQNVTLSCEQNLNHDAMYWYRQDPGQGLRLIYYSQIVNDFQKGDIAEGYSVSREKKESFPLTVTSAQKNPTAFYLCASGLAGGPTGELFFGEGSRLTVL.